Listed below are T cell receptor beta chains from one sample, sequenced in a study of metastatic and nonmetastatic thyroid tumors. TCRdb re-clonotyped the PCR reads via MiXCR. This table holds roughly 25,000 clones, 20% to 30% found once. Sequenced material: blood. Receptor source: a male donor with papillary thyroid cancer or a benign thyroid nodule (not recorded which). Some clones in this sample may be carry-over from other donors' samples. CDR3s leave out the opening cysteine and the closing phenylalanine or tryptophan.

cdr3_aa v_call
ASSNRRLSGNTIY TRBV11-3
ASSYRGGDGYT TRBV11-2
ASRRDSSTDTLY TRBV5-1
ASSLEGVMNTEAF TRBV5-1
AGGAANTGELF TRBV12-3/TRBV12-4
SVGLAATGEQF TRBV20-1
PSGGANSVELF TRBV9
ASSTTTFTSEDSYREF TRBV18
ASSLMSSGRTGELF TRBV11-1
ATSERTGYGYT TRBV24-1
ATFKGQGARGYT TRBV19
SARGTGGITEAF TRBV20-1
ASSLGGAEVYGYT TRBV5-1
ASSIRASGFEQY TRBV19
ASTRELYADTQY TRBV19
ASSPSGRQSTDTQY TRBV5-1
GWDREAL TRBV20-1
SLTMVVQGHEQY TRBV29-1
ASSYSLQGVGNTIY TRBV6-9
ASSYSIISEIGIGEQY TRBV6-6
ASSERGTGVYGYT TRBV10-2
SASARLSGNTIY TRBV20-1
SARGAGNYGYT TRBV20-1
ASSWGIGWGNEQF TRBV5-1
ASREWITGLGQGAYEQY TRBV5-1
SATSGGWTDTQY TRBV20-1
ASSPVGGHYEQY TRBV5-1
ASSYLSRPEETQY TRBV12-3/TRBV12-4
ASGRGDAYNEQS TRBV7-8
ASSLAQGPYTEAF TRBV7-2
ASSQDLVEGRGANVLT TRBV4-1
ASSQATGAGTVYEQY TRBV4-3
ARSQPENPEQY TRBV3-1
ASDPGAFVASRTEAF TRBV27
ASSLSAGDNSPLH TRBV5-6
ASSISTGGWNIQY TRBV19
AISRLAAQETQY TRBV10-3
ASSYRRVAYEQY TRBV6-2/TRBV6-3
ASSLSGQGNYGYT TRBV7-9
ATLNLKTGTDSYEQC TRBV6-6
ASSLEGQNDEQY TRBV28
AISQGVSNSPLH TRBV9
ASSSGSFDIEY TRBV19
ASSRDRWTEAF TRBV6-1
ASKSRQGWTGGLF TRBV28
ASSIRGPKETQY TRBV9
ASSVAGGLTSGDNVLT TRBV9
ASSEGRPEPGELF TRBV4-1
ASSTRGAEGYT TRBV3-1
SARGLTDYEQY TRBV20-1
ASGDRGYEQY TRBV7-9
ASSLLSPSNQPQH TRBV2
ARRGRHSGANVLT TRBV6-1
ASTTGTGREQY TRBV3-1
ASSLMPQETQY TRBV7-8
SAGTREQY TRBV20-1
ASSRGQGGYT TRBV6-2/TRBV6-3
ASSSNGLGTTQETQY TRBV7-3
ASSIIPWDTQY TRBV19